The TCR beta chain described here comes from a study of CXCR4 blockade with PD-1 therapy in pancreatic cancer. The protocol was immunoSEQ multiplex PCR, while the TCRdb copy is restricted to in-frame clones and leaves out a portion. The profile shows about 1,200 clones, roughly two fifths of them singletons. Of note for this clone: Its antigen is not identified.

Overall study findings and caveats: Intratumoral clonality (mean approximately 0.15) exceeded healthy blood (around 0.048) but did not track survival.

Patients who provided the archived tumor blocks had not received neoadjuvant therapy before surgery. With 4 bases clipped from V and 5 bases from J, the junction kept 2 bases outside the gene matches. Germline V lookup: CDR1 SGDLS, CDR2 YYNGEE. The CDR3 is 13 amino acids. The sequence was collected from a human donor with pancreatic ductal adenocarcinoma. Sequencing input: tumor tissue. The chain uses TRBV9 and TRBJ2-5, with 10 nucleotides matching TRBD2. CDR3 protein: CASSYSGGETQYF. The CDR3, as DNA: TGTGCCAGCAGCTATAGCGGGGGGGAGACCCAGTACTTC.